Sequencing of this T cell receptor (beta chain) was carried out in a study of blood T cell repertoires in COVID-19. Profiled with immunoSEQ multiplex PCR; TCRdb holds only in-frame clones, not every one. Among approximately 270,000 clones listed, under 85% were seen once. The CDR3 is made up of 13 amino acids. V lost 3 bases and J 6 bases, leaving 9 bases between the germline ends. Germline V gene data show CDR1 as KGHSH and CDR2 as LQKENI. The sequencing sample was made of peripheral blood. The clonotype was recovered from a human donor with COVID-19, enrolled during active disease. The donor label of this sample is uncertain. J is TRBJ1-5 and V is TRBV18; tentatively, D is TRBD1 (6 bases). The DNA of the CDR3 is TGTGCCAGCTCACCGCAGGGGAGTCAGCCCCAGCATTTT. Its protein product is CASSPQGSQPQHF. Looking up the rest from reference TRBV18 and TRBJ1-5 gives the full variable domain: NAGVMQNPRHLVRRRGQEARLRCSPMKGHSHVYWYRQLPEEGLKFMVYLQKENIIDESGMPKERFSAEFPKEGPSILRIQQVVRGDSAAYFCASSPQGSQPQHFGDGTRLSIL.